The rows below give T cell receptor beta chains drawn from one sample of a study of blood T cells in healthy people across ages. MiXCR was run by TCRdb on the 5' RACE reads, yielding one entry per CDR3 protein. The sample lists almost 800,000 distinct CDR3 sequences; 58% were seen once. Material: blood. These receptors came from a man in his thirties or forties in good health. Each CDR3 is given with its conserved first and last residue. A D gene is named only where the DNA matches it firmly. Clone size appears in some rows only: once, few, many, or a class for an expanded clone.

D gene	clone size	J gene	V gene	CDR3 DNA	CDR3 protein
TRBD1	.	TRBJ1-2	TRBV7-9	TGTGCCAGCAGCTCGAACCGGGACAGGGGAAACTATGGCTACATCTTC	CASSSNRDRGNYGYIF
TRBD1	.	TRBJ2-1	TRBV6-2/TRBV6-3	TGTGCCAGCAGCCGCCCGGTGGGGACAGACTACAATGAGCAGTTCTTC	CASSRPVGTDYNEQFF
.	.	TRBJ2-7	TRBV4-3	TGCGCCAGCAGCCAAGACAGTTGGGCAGCCTCCTACGAGCAGTACTTC	CASSQDSWAASYEQYF
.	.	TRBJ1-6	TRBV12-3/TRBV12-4	TGTGCCAGCAGCCTCCACAGGGAATCACCCCTCCACTTT	CASSLHRESPLHF
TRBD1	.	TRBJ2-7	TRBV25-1	TGTGCCAGCAGTGAATCCGGGACAGGTCCCGAGCAGTACTTC	CASSESGTGPEQYF
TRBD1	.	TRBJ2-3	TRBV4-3	TGCGCCAGCAGCCAAGATGGGGGACAGTCTACAGATACGCAGTATTTT	CASSQDGGQSTDTQYF
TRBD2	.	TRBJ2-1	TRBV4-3	TGCGCCAGCAGCCAAGATATAGCGGGCAGGAATGAGCAGTTCTTC	CASSQDIAGRNEQFF
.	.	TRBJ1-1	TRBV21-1	TGTGCCAGCAGCAAGAAGGGCCACACTGAAGCTTTCTTT	CASSKKGHTEAFF
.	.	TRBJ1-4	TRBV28	TGTGCCAGCCTGGGCGGCGCAACTAATGAAAAACTGTTTTTT	CASLGGATNEKLFF
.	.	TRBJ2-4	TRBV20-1	TGCAGTGCTAAAGGGGGTGGAAACATTCAGTACTTC	CSAKGGGNIQYF
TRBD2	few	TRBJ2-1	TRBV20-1	TGCAGTGCTAGAGAGGCTAGCGGGAGTGCATACAATGAGCAGTTCTTC	CSAREASGSAYNEQFF
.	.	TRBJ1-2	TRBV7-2	TGTGCCAGCAGCGGCAGGAGTTCCTATGGCTACACCTTC	CASSGRSSYGYTF
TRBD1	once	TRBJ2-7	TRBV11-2	TGTGCCAGCAGCCCCAATGACAGGGGCCACGAGCAGTACTTC	CASSPNDRGHEQYF
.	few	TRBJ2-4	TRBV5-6	TGTGCCAGCAGCTCCCCTCAGAGGGCCAAAAACATTCAGTACTTC	CASSSPQRAKNIQYF
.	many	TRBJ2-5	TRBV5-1	TGCGCCAGCAGCCTTGGTTTGGAGACCCAGTACTTC	CASSLGLETQYF
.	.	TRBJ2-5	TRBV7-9	TGTACCAGCCTGCCTTGGGGGGTCCAAGAGACCCAGTACTTC	CTSLPWGVQETQYF
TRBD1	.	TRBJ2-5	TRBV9	TGTGCCAGCAGCGGGACAGGGGCCCAAAAGACCCAGTACTTC	CASSGTGAQKTQYF
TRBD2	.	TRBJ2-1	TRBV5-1	TGCGCCAGCAGCCCCCAAGGACTAGCGGGAGTCAATGAGCAGTTCTTC	CASSPQGLAGVNEQFF
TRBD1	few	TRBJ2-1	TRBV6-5	TGTGCCAGCAGTTACGAGGGACAGGCTTACAATGAGCAGTTCTTC	CASSYEGQAYNEQFF
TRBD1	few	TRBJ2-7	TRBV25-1	TGTGCCAGCAGTGGCTCAGCCGGGACAGGGCCGTCCGAGCAGTACTTC	CASSGSAGTGPSEQYF
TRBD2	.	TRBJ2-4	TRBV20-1	TGCAGTGCTAGAGATCCAGCGGGGGGGTCAAACATTCAGTACTTC	CSARDPAGGSNIQYF
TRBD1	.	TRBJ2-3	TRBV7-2	TGTGCCAGCAGCCAAGTCCGACAGGGATCGGATACGCAGTATTTT	CASSQVRQGSDTQYF
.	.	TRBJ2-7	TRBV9	TGTGCCAGCAGCCCGGGCCTGGGGGACGAGCAGTACTTC	CASSPGLGDEQYF
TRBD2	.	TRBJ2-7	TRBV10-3	TGTGCCATCAGTGACGCGGGAGATTTCTACGAGCAGTACTTC	CAISDAGDFYEQYF
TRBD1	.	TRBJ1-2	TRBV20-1	TGCAGTACGGACAGGGCTAGGGGCTACACCTTC	CSTDRARGYTF
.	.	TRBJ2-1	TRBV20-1	TGCAGTGCTAGGGGCCCAATACACAATGAGCAGTTCTTC	CSARGPIHNEQFF
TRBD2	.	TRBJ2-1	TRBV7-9	TGTGCCAGCAGCCCTCGAGCGGGGTGGGCTCCCAATGAGCAGTTCTTC	CASSPRAGWAPNEQFF
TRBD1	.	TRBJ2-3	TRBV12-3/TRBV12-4	TGTGCCAGCACCAAGGACAGGGCGACAGATACGCAGTATTTT	CASTKDRATDTQYF
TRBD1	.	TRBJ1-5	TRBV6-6	TGTGCCAGCAGTCACGACCCTCCAGGGGGAAATCAGCCCCAGCATTTT	CASSHDPPGGNQPQHF
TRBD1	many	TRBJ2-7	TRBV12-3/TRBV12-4	TGTGCCAGCAGATTTGGGACAGGGGTCGGCGAGCAGTACTTC	CASRFGTGVGEQYF
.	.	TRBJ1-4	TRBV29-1	TGCAGCGCAAAATCGGTCGGGGAGGAAAAACTGTTTTTT	CSAKSVGEEKLFF
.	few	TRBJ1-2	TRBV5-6	TGTGCCAGCAGAGAAGATTTCTTCGACGGCTACACCTTC	CASREDFFDGYTF
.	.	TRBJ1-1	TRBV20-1	TGCAGTGCTAGAGGGTGGCAGGGGTCTGAAGCTTTCTTT	CSARGWQGSEAFF
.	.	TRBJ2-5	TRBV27	TGTGCCAGCAGTTCCACGAGGGGATTGGAGACCCAGTACTTC	CASSSTRGLETQYF
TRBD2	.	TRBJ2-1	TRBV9	TGTGCCAGCAGCGCCAAAGCGGGGGGTTACAATGAGCAGTTCTTC	CASSAKAGGYNEQFF
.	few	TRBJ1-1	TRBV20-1	TGCAGTGCTAGAGACCACGGTAGGACCGCGAACACTGAAGCTTTCTTT	CSARDHGRTANTEAFF
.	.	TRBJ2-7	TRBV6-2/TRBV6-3	TGTGCCAGCAGTGGCTTCCCGGGATCAACCTACGAGCAGTACTTC	CASSGFPGSTYEQYF
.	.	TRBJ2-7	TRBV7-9	TGTGCCAGCAGCTCGACCATTACTTACGAGCAGTACTTC	CASSSTITYEQYF
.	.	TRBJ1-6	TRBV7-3	TGTGCCAGCAGCTTATCGGGGGGCAATAATTCACCCCTCCACTTT	CASSLSGGNNSPLHF
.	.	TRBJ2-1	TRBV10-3	TGTGCCATCAGTGAAGGGACTGTTTTTTTCAATGAGCAGTTCTTC	CAISEGTVFFNEQFF
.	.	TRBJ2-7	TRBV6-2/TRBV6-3	TGTGCCAGCACTGGAGCTAGGGGATTAAACTACGAGCAGTACTTC	CASTGARGLNYEQYF
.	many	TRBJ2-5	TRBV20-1	TGCAGTGCTAGAGAGCCGGACGGGAGCCAAGAGACCCAGTACTTC	CSAREPDGSQETQYF
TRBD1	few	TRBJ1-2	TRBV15	TGTGCCACCAGCACCTTATCCGACAGGGAGTATGGCTACACCTTC	CATSTLSDREYGYTF
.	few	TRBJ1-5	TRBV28	TGTGCCAGCAGTTCCCCGGGGGATCAGCCCCAGCATTTT	CASSSPGDQPQHF
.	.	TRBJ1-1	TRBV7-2	TGTGCCAGCAGACCTCAGACAGGACAGAACACTGAAGCTTTCTTT	CASRPQTGQNTEAFF
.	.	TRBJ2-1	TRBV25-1	TGTGCCAGCAGTGCCTGCTCCAGGGGTCTTGGCTTGTGTGAGCAGTTCTTC	CASSACSRGLGLCEQFF
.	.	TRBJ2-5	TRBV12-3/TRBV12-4	TGTGCCAGCAGCACGAAGGGGACCCAGTACTTC	CASSTKGTQYF
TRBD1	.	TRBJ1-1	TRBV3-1	TGTGCCAGCAGCCAACCGGGACAGGGAATTACTGAAGCTTTCTTT	CASSQPGQGITEAFF
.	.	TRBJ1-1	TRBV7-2	TGTGCCAGCAGCTTTCCAGGGTTTGGAACTGAAGCTTTCTTT	CASSFPGFGTEAFF
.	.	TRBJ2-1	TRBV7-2	TGTGCCAGCAGTAAGGCCGTACAAGAGACCCAGTTCTTC	CASSKAVQETQFF